These T cell receptor beta chains were read from a single sample in a study of T-cell memory formation after mild COVID-19. In TCRdb, the 5' RACE reads were re-called with MiXCR into one record per CDR3 protein. Of about 250,000 distinct CDR3 sequences listed, 15% to 17% are singletons. Sequencing was carried out using PBMCs or a T cell subset sorted from them (not recorded which). The receptors come from an adult woman who had mild COVID-19 (a few samples of this study predate the infection). Cell type and time point are not known. The CDR3 runs from the conserved cysteine through the conserved F or W. The D gene is left open where the match is weak. Clone size is shown for a subset of rows, as once, few, many or a class of expanded clone.

TRBJ2-7 | NA | TRBV7-9 | many | CASSLAASSRYEQYF | TGTGCCAGCAGCTTAGCGGCTAGTTCTCGATACGAGCAGTACTTC
TRBJ2-7 | NA | TRBV7-6 | NA | CASSFAQGLLYEQYF | TGTGCCAGCAGCTTTGCACAGGGTCTATTATACGAGCAGTACTTC
TRBJ2-3 | TRBD2 | TRBV6-1 | few | CASTQRGPGDTQYF | TGTGCCAGCACCCAGCGGGGCCCAGGAGATACGCAGTATTTT
TRBJ1-2 | NA | TRBV20-1 | few | CSASPPGRGGYTF | TGCAGTGCTAGCCCCCCGGGGCGAGGCGGCTACACCTTC
TRBJ2-1 | TRBD2 | TRBV3-1 | NA | CASSLGLAGSWEQFF | TGTGCCAGCAGCCTCGGACTAGCGGGGAGTTGGGAGCAGTTCTTC
TRBJ1-3 | NA | TRBV6-5 | NA | CASSYSQGLSGNTIYF | TGTGCCAGCAGTTACTCCCAGGGGTTGTCTGGAAACACCATATATTTT
TRBJ2-2 | TRBD2 | TRBV12-3/TRBV12-4 | NA | CASSPPGLALAGELFF | TGTGCCAGCAGCCCTCCGGGACTAGCGTTGGCCGGGGAGCTGTTTTTT
TRBJ2-5 | NA | TRBV7-2 | NA | CASSLGGAEYETQYF | TGTGCCAGCAGCTTGGGGGGCGCGGAGTATGAGACCCAGTACTTC
TRBJ2-1 | NA | TRBV14 | NA | CASSQNNVGQFNEQFF | TGTGCCAGCAGCCAGAATAACGTTGGGCAATTCAATGAGCAGTTCTTC
TRBJ1-5 | NA | TRBV4-1 | NA | CASSRDSYSNQPQHF | TGCGCCAGCAGCCGAGACAGTTATAGCAATCAGCCCCAGCATTTT
TRBJ1-2 | NA | TRBV29-1 | NA | CSVVTGTFYGYTF | TGCAGCGTTGTAACAGGAACATTCTATGGCTACACCTTC
TRBJ2-5 | NA | TRBV7-2 | few | CASSLVGTTSETQYF | TGTGCCAGCAGCTTAGTTGGGACAACGTCCGAGACCCAGTACTTC
TRBJ2-3 | TRBD2 | TRBV24-1 | NA | CATSDSGLAGGTSTDTQYF | TGTGCCACCAGTGATTCCGGACTAGCGGGAGGTACTAGCACAGATACGCAGTATTTT
TRBJ1-1 | NA | TRBV6-1 | many | CASSEAWGSTEAFF | TGTGCCAGCAGTGAAGCGTGGGGGTCGACTGAAGCTTTCTTT
TRBJ2-1 | NA | TRBV2 | few | CASSGINEQFF | TGTGCCAGCTCGGGAATCAATGAGCAGTTCTTC
TRBJ2-3 | NA | TRBV24-1 | few | CATSPGGAWTDTQYF | TGTGCCACCAGTCCGGGGGGCGCTTGGACAGATACGCAGTATTTT
TRBJ2-5 | NA | TRBV20-1 | few | CSGLGWETQYF | TGCAGTGGACTAGGCTGGGAGACCCAGTACTTC
TRBJ1-1 | TRBD1 | TRBV18 | NA | CASSPLQGGETEAFF | TGTGCCAGCTCACCGCTTCAGGGGGGAGAAACTGAAGCTTTCTTT
TRBJ2-7 | TRBD1 | TRBV12-3/TRBV12-4 | NA | CASSSDPRQGNFHEQYF | TGTGCCAGCAGTTCGGACCCTAGACAGGGGAACTTCCACGAGCAGTACTTC
TRBJ1-4 | NA | TRBV4-3 | NA | CASSPGRNSGMFF | TGCGCCAGCAGCCCGGGTCGGAACTCGGGGATGTTTTTT
TRBJ2-7 | NA | TRBV5-1 | few | CASSLVGEAYEQYF | TGCGCCAGCAGCTTAGTGGGGGAGGCCTACGAGCAGTACTTC